A selection of T cell receptor beta chains follows, all from one sample in a study of T cell repertoires in cytomegalovirus infection. No cognate antigen is known for these TCRs. TCRdb independently ran MiXCR on the reads; one entry per CDR3 protein. This table holds hundreds of thousands of distinct CDR3 sequences, 33% found once. This sample comprised cultured PBMCs, obtained from culture after CMV antigen stimulation. These receptors originate from a human donor in good health (CMV status not recorded). Some clones in this sample may be carry-over from other donors' samples. Both conserved end residues are part of each CDR3. The D gene is left open where the match is weak. The size entry is marked missing in some rows and otherwise reads once, few, many or a size class.

abundance: -
v_gene: TRBV27
len: 18
d_gene: -
j_gene: TRBJ1-5
CDR3nt: TGTGCCAGCAGTCGAATGGGCGGTTCTACAGGGCGGGTTCAGCCCCAGCATTTT
CDR3aa: CASSRMGGSTGRVQPQHF

abundance: few
v_gene: TRBV28
len: 13
d_gene: TRBD1
j_gene: TRBJ2-7
CDR3nt: TGTGCCAGCAGCGGCACAGGGGGCGCCGAGCAGTACTTC
CDR3aa: CASSGTGGAEQYF

abundance: -
v_gene: TRBV28
len: 11
d_gene: -
j_gene: TRBJ2-1
CDR3nt: TGTGCCAGCAGGGGTCGACAGTTGCAGTTCTTC
CDR3aa: CASRGRQLQFF

abundance: -
v_gene: TRBV7-9
len: 16
d_gene: TRBD1
j_gene: TRBJ2-1
CDR3nt: TGTGCCAGCAGCTTTTCCGGACAGGGGTCCTTGAATGAGCAGTTCTTC
CDR3aa: CASSFSGQGSLNEQFF

abundance: few
v_gene: TRBV7-9
len: 16
d_gene: -
j_gene: TRBJ1-5
CDR3nt: TGTGCCAGCAGCGACTACAGGGTTGGGAGCAATCAGCCCCAGCATTTT
CDR3aa: CASSDYRVGSNQPQHF

abundance: few
v_gene: TRBV10-3
len: 15
d_gene: TRBD1
j_gene: TRBJ2-5
CDR3nt: TGTGCCATCAGTCCGGGACAGGGGGTACAAGAGACCCAGTACTTC
CDR3aa: CAISPGQGVQETQYF

abundance: -
v_gene: TRBV30
len: 15
d_gene: -
j_gene: TRBJ2-3
CDR3nt: TGTGCCTGGAGTGTATGGGGGTCTAGCACAGATACGCAGTATTTT
CDR3aa: CAWSVWGSSTDTQYF

abundance: -
v_gene: TRBV19
len: 14
d_gene: -
j_gene: TRBJ2-1
CDR3nt: TGTGCCAGTAGTATAGGCCTAGCTGCGGATGAGCAGTTCTTC
CDR3aa: CASSIGLAADEQFF

abundance: -
v_gene: TRBV7-6
len: 14
d_gene: TRBD1
j_gene: TRBJ2-5
CDR3nt: TGTGCCAGCAGCCCGGACAGGGATGAAGAGACCCAGTACTTC
CDR3aa: CASSPDRDEETQYF

abundance: -
v_gene: TRBV20-1
len: 17
d_gene: TRBD2
j_gene: TRBJ2-5
CDR3nt: TGCAGTGCTAAACACGGGACTAGCGGGAGACGTAGTGAGACCCAGTACTTC
CDR3aa: CSAKHGTSGRRSETQYF

abundance: -
v_gene: TRBV5-3
len: 16
d_gene: -
j_gene: TRBJ2-7
CDR3nt: TGTGCCAGCAGCCCCGCTTTGGAGGCGAGAAACTACGAGCAGTACTTC
CDR3aa: CASSPALEARNYEQYF

abundance: -
v_gene: TRBV7-9
len: 14
d_gene: -
j_gene: TRBJ2-4
CDR3nt: TGTGCCAGCAGCCCCCCGGCGACAGAAAACATTCAGTACTTC
CDR3aa: CASSPPATENIQYF

abundance: -
v_gene: TRBV20-1
len: 16
d_gene: TRBD2
j_gene: TRBJ2-5
CDR3nt: TGCAGTGCTAGAGCAGCAGGACTAGCGCCGCAAGAGACCCAGTACTTC
CDR3aa: CSARAAGLAPQETQYF

abundance: -
v_gene: TRBV7-9
len: 18
d_gene: TRBD2
j_gene: TRBJ2-1
CDR3nt: TGTGCCAGTTCGCCCCGCCTTGGGGGTAGCGGGATGTACAATGAGCAGTTCTTC
CDR3aa: CASSPRLGGSGMYNEQFF

abundance: -
v_gene: TRBV19
len: 17
d_gene: -
j_gene: TRBJ2-1
CDR3nt: TGTGCCAGTAGTATATCCTCGAACGGCTTGTTGGACAATGAGCAGTTCTTC
CDR3aa: CASSISSNGLLDNEQFF

abundance: -
v_gene: TRBV27
len: 15
d_gene: TRBD2
j_gene: TRBJ2-5
CDR3nt: TGTGCCAGCAGTTTACTAGCGGGGCTACAAGAGACCCAGTACTTC
CDR3aa: CASSLLAGLQETQYF

abundance: few
v_gene: TRBV12-3/TRBV12-4
len: 12
d_gene: -
j_gene: TRBJ1-4
CDR3nt: TGTGCCAGCGGGTTAGCGAGTGAAAAACTGTTTTTT
CDR3aa: CASGLASEKLFF

abundance: -
v_gene: TRBV12-3/TRBV12-4
len: 13
d_gene: -
j_gene: TRBJ2-1
CDR3nt: TGTGCCAGCAGTTTTCTTCAGGGAGGTGAGCAGTTCTTC
CDR3aa: CASSFLQGGEQFF

abundance: many
v_gene: TRBV7-9
len: 16
d_gene: TRBD1
j_gene: TRBJ1-4
CDR3nt: TGTGCCAGCAGCTTTTCGACAGGGTATCATGCTGGAAAACTGTTTTTT
CDR3aa: CASSFSTGYHAGKLFF

abundance: -
v_gene: TRBV7-6
len: 13
d_gene: -
j_gene: TRBJ1-2
CDR3nt: TGTGCCAGCAGCTTAGCGCTCCAGCGGGGCTACACCTTC
CDR3aa: CASSLALQRGYTF

abundance: -
v_gene: TRBV7-8
len: 12
d_gene: -
j_gene: TRBJ2-5
CDR3nt: TGTGCCAGCAGCCTAGTTCGAGGGACCCAGTACTTC
CDR3aa: CASSLVRGTQYF